Listed below are T cell receptor beta chains from one sample, sequenced in a study of monozygotic twins with cystic fibrosis. The repertoire was sequenced with immunoSEQ multiplex PCR; TCRdb's copy has only in-frame clones and lacks some. In the table there are about 35,000 clones, just over 65% of which are singletons. Sequencing was performed on blood. These receptors were collected from a girl aged 5 to 17 with cystic fibrosis. Each CDR3 is given with its conserved first and last residue. A D gene is named only where the DNA matches it firmly. Clone size is given for some rows only: seen once, a few or many times, or a class if the clone is expanded.

V gene: TRBV27; clone size: -; D gene: -; J gene: TRBJ1-1; CDR3 protein: CASSTSPNTEAFF; CDR3 DNA: TGTGCCAGCAGTACCTCACCGAACACTGAAGCTTTCTTT
V gene: TRBV5-1; clone size: -; D gene: -; J gene: TRBJ2-3; CDR3 protein: CASSLVLGGTSTDTQYF; CDR3 DNA: TGCGCCAGCAGCTTGGTGCTCGGGGGAACCAGCACAGATACGCAGTATTTT
V gene: TRBV27; clone size: -; D gene: -; J gene: TRBJ2-3; CDR3 protein: CASSLTFGIRQADTQYF; CDR3 DNA: TGTGCCAGCAGTCTTACCTTCGGGATTCGTCAGGCAGATACGCAGTATTTT
V gene: TRBV7-6; clone size: -; D gene: -; J gene: TRBJ2-7; CDR3 protein: CASSGPGHYYEQYF; CDR3 DNA: TGTGCCAGCAGCGGCCCGGGACACTACTACGAGCAGTACTTC
V gene: TRBV15; clone size: -; D gene: -; J gene: TRBJ1-2; CDR3 protein: CATSRGGSAGYTF; CDR3 DNA: TGTGCCACCAGCAGAGGTGGCAGTGCGGGCTACACCTTC
V gene: TRBV6-5; clone size: -; D gene: TRBD1; J gene: TRBJ1-2; CDR3 protein: CASSSDRAPYGYTF; CDR3 DNA: TGTGCCAGCAGTTCCGACAGGGCCCCTTATGGCTACACCTTC
V gene: TRBV5-4; clone size: -; D gene: TRBD2; J gene: TRBJ2-1; CDR3 protein: CASSTPGLAGREQFF; CDR3 DNA: TGTGCCAGCAGTACGCCGGGACTAGCGGGCCGTGAGCAGTTCTTC
V gene: TRBV19; clone size: few; D gene: TRBD1; J gene: TRBJ1-2; CDR3 protein: CASSIFRTGPYGYTF; CDR3 DNA: TGTGCCAGTAGTATTTTCCGGACAGGGCCCTATGGCTACACCTTC
V gene: TRBV19; clone size: -; D gene: TRBD2; J gene: TRBJ2-1; CDR3 protein: CASSLLTGTSDSSYNEQFF; CDR3 DNA: TGTGCCAGTAGTCTGTTAACCGGGACTAGCGACAGCTCCTACAATGAGCAGTTCTTC
V gene: TRBV13; clone size: -; D gene: -; J gene: TRBJ2-6; CDR3 protein: CARITNSGANVLTF; CDR3 DNA: TGTGCCAGGATAACCAACTCTGGGGCCAACGTCCTGACTTTC
V gene: TRBV2; clone size: -; D gene: -; J gene: TRBJ1-2; CDR3 protein: CASRETGFEGYTF; CDR3 DNA: TGTGCCAGCAGAGAAACAGGATTTGAGGGCTACACCTTC
V gene: TRBV9; clone size: -; D gene: TRBD2; J gene: TRBJ2-3; CDR3 protein: CASSVSGLAVAQDTQYF; CDR3 DNA: TGTGCCAGCAGCGTATCCGGACTAGCGGTTGCACAAGATACGCAGTATTTT
V gene: TRBV5-6; clone size: once; D gene: -; J gene: TRBJ2-3; CDR3 protein: CASSRRMSSTDTQYF; CDR3 DNA: TGTGCCAGCTCCAGACGTATGTCTAGCACAGATACGCAGTATTTT
V gene: TRBV5-1; clone size: -; D gene: -; J gene: TRBJ2-3; CDR3 protein: CASSLARGPGTDTQYF; CDR3 DNA: TGCGCCAGCAGCTTGGCCCGGGGGCCCGGCACAGATACGCAGTATTTT
V gene: TRBV7-2; clone size: -; D gene: TRBD1; J gene: TRBJ1-5; CDR3 protein: CASSPTTGASNQPQHF; CDR3 DNA: TGTGCCAGCAGCCCAACGACAGGGGCCAGCAATCAGCCCCAGCATTTT
V gene: TRBV5-1; clone size: -; D gene: -; J gene: TRBJ2-3; CDR3 protein: CASSLGTTDTQYF; CDR3 DNA: TGCGCCAGCAGCCTGGGTACCACAGATACGCAGTATTTT
V gene: TRBV13; clone size: -; D gene: TRBD1; J gene: TRBJ2-2; CDR3 protein: CASSPTGGDLTGELFF; CDR3 DNA: TGTGCCAGCAGCCCCACAGGGGGCGACTTAACCGGGGAGCTGTTTTTT
V gene: TRBV29-1; clone size: -; D gene: -; J gene: TRBJ2-3; CDR3 protein: CSVEEGTDTQYF; CDR3 DNA: TGCAGCGTTGAAGAGGGCACAGATACGCAGTATTTT
V gene: TRBV7-7; clone size: -; D gene: TRBD1; J gene: TRBJ1-2; CDR3 protein: CASSWGQRYGYTF; CDR3 DNA: TGTGCCAGCAGCTGGGGACAGCGCTATGGCTACACCTTC
V gene: TRBV7-9; clone size: -; D gene: -; J gene: TRBJ2-2; CDR3 protein: CASSPDWNTGELFF; CDR3 DNA: TGTGCCAGCAGCCCCGACTGGAACACCGGGGAGCTGTTTTTT
V gene: TRBV2; clone size: -; D gene: -; J gene: TRBJ1-3; CDR3 protein: CASSEWGSSGNTIYF; CDR3 DNA: TGTGCCAGCAGTGAATGGGGATCCTCTGGAAACACCATATATTTT
V gene: TRBV7-2; clone size: -; D gene: -; J gene: TRBJ1-4; CDR3 protein: CASSLARGQMVFF; CDR3 DNA: TGTGCCAGCAGCTTAGCTAGGGGCCAAATGGTGTTTTTT
V gene: TRBV6-1; clone size: -; D gene: -; J gene: TRBJ2-1; CDR3 protein: CASSPSRGGSDEQFF; CDR3 DNA: TGTGCCAGCAGTCCTAGTCGGGGAGGTTCGGATGAGCAGTTCTTC
V gene: TRBV9; clone size: -; D gene: -; J gene: TRBJ2-3; CDR3 protein: CASSPGLSSTDTQYF; CDR3 DNA: TGTGCCAGCAGCCCGGGACTCTCTAGCACAGATACGCAGTATTTT
V gene: TRBV9; clone size: few; D gene: -; J gene: TRBJ1-2; CDR3 protein: CASSVVIEFRLGGYTF; CDR3 DNA: TGTGCCAGCAGCGTAGTGATTGAGTTTCGGCTTGGGGGCTACACCTTC
V gene: TRBV28; clone size: -; D gene: -; J gene: TRBJ2-2; CDR3 protein: CASTQSNRNTGELFF; CDR3 DNA: TGTGCCAGCACCCAGTCCAATCGGAACACCGGGGAGCTGTTTTTT
V gene: TRBV5-1; clone size: few; D gene: -; J gene: TRBJ1-1; CDR3 protein: CASSLGFRAFF; CDR3 DNA: TGCGCCAGCAGCTTGGGGTTCCGAGCTTTCTTT
V gene: TRBV4-1; clone size: -; D gene: -; J gene: TRBJ2-5; CDR3 protein: CASSHPGTAQETQYF; CDR3 DNA: TGCGCCAGCAGCCACCCCGGGACGGCCCAAGAGACCCAGTACTTC
V gene: TRBV19; clone size: once; D gene: -; J gene: TRBJ2-5; CDR3 protein: CASREPTTKYQETQYF; CDR3 DNA: TGTGCCAGTAGGGAACCTACAACCAAGTACCAAGAGACCCAGTACTTC
V gene: TRBV9; clone size: -; D gene: -; J gene: TRBJ2-7; CDR3 protein: CASSVRVGDYEQYF; CDR3 DNA: TGTGCCAGCAGCGTAAGGGTGGGAGACTACGAGCAGTACTTC
V gene: TRBV4-3; clone size: -; D gene: TRBD2; J gene: TRBJ2-1; CDR3 protein: CASSHIAGGRYNEQFF; CDR3 DNA: TGCGCCAGCAGCCACATAGCGGGAGGGAGGTACAATGAGCAGTTCTTC
V gene: TRBV7-9; clone size: -; D gene: -; J gene: TRBJ2-4; CDR3 protein: CASSLGGLAKNIQYF; CDR3 DNA: TGTGCCAGCAGCTTAGGGGGACTAGCCAAAAACATTCAGTACTTC
V gene: TRBV5-4; clone size: -; D gene: -; J gene: TRBJ1-4; CDR3 protein: CASSAKGGNEKLFF; CDR3 DNA: TGTGCCAGCAGCGCCAAGGGAGGTAATGAAAAACTGTTTTTT
V gene: TRBV7-2; clone size: -; D gene: TRBD1; J gene: TRBJ1-3; CDR3 protein: CASSLGQGSLNTIYF; CDR3 DNA: TGTGCCAGCAGCTTGGGACAGGGGTCCTTAAACACCATATATTTT
V gene: TRBV7-2; clone size: -; D gene: TRBD1; J gene: TRBJ1-2; CDR3 protein: CASSPDRVNYGYTF; CDR3 DNA: TGTGCCAGCAGCCCGGACAGGGTCAACTATGGCTACACCTTC
V gene: TRBV4-3; clone size: -; D gene: -; J gene: TRBJ2-3; CDR3 protein: CASSQDARTDTQYF; CDR3 DNA: TGCGCCAGCAGCCAAGACGCTCGCACAGATACGCAGTATTTT
V gene: TRBV4-3; clone size: -; D gene: TRBD1; J gene: TRBJ1-2; CDR3 protein: CASSRKISGTGEVGGYTF; CDR3 DNA: TGCGCCAGCAGCCGAAAGATCTCCGGGACAGGGGAAGTTGGGGGCTACACCTTC
V gene: TRBV5-1; clone size: -; D gene: -; J gene: TRBJ1-3; CDR3 protein: CASSLRRRPADGASGNTIYF; CDR3 DNA: TGCGCCAGCAGCTTGAGAAGGAGGCCCGCGGACGGCGCCTCTGGAAACACCATATATTTT
V gene: TRBV27; clone size: -; D gene: TRBD1; J gene: TRBJ1-1; CDR3 protein: CASRGTGMNTEAFF; CDR3 DNA: TGTGCCAGCAGGGGGACAGGGATGAACACTGAAGCTTTCTTT
V gene: TRBV4-2; clone size: -; D gene: TRBD1; J gene: TRBJ2-7; CDR3 protein: CASSQGQGGFYEQYF; CDR3 DNA: TGTGCCAGCAGCCAGGGACAGGGGGGATTCTACGAGCAGTACTTC
V gene: TRBV10-3; clone size: -; D gene: -; J gene: TRBJ1-1; CDR3 protein: CAISEAGNTEAFF; CDR3 DNA: TGTGCCATCAGTGAGGCGGGGAACACTGAAGCTTTCTTT